Each of the 14 T cell receptor beta chains below was sequenced from the same sample in a study of CD8 T cells in ankylosing spondylitis. Each CDR3 protein gets one entry after TCRdb re-called the 5' RACE reads with MiXCR. The sample includes approximately 24,000 distinct CDR3 sequences, 10% to 15% of them seen just once. Sequencing was done on a sample of blood. The source is a male donor with ankylosing spondylitis or in good health (not recorded which).

Of note for this clonotype: A much bigger clone sits one base away, suggesting this may be a read error. V usage is TRBV29-1 and J usage is TRBJ2-2; D uncertain. The germline CDR1 and CDR2 sequences are SQVTM and ANQGSEA. The CDR3 covers 11 residues. V lost 6 bases and J 7 bases, leaving 9 bases between the germline ends. The CDR3, as DNA: TGCAGCGTCCAAGACAACGGGGAGCTGTTTTTT. Amino acids: CSVQDNGELFF.

This clonotype came up many times. J is TRBJ1-4 and V is TRBV12-3 or TRBV12-4, with D unresolved. Trimming removed 0 bases at V and 7 bases at J, with 9 bases between. The CDR3 is made up of 14 amino acids. The DNA of the CDR3 is TGTGCCAGCAGTTTAGCTGGGTACAGTGAAAAACTGTTTTTT. Translating gives CASSLAGYSEKLFF.

This chain connects TRBV5-1 to TRBJ1-1, with TRBD1 as a possible D gene (5 bases). The V gene lost 8 bases and the J gene lost 6 bases, with 17 bases spanning the gap. The CDR3 contains 13 residues. CDR1 is SGHRS and CDR2 is YFSETQ in the germline V gene. This CDR3 is CASQGLRDSEAFF. The CDR3 DNA follows: TGCGCCAGTCAGGGACTAAGGGACTCTGAAGCTTTCTTT.

The sample holds many counts of this clonotype. This sequence joins TRBV27 and TRBJ2-3, with D uncertain. Germline V gene sequence: CDR1 MNHEY, CDR2 SMNVEV (reference sequence). CDR3 size: 14 residues. Trimming took 7 bases from V and 5 from J, leaving 16 bases between them. The CDR3 sequence is CASTLSYGIDTQYF. CDR3 DNA: TGTGCCAGCACTCTTTCATACGGTATAGATACGCAGTATTTT.

The table lists this clonotype with many counts. The V and J genes are TRBV28 and TRBJ2-3; D call uncertain. The CDR3 is made up of 14 amino acids. Germline CDR1 is MDHEN and CDR2 is SYDVKM. Trimming left V 6 bases short and J 2 bases short, with 12 bases between. In nucleotides, the CDR3 is TGTGCCAGCAGCCATAGGGTAGACACAGATACGCAGTATTTT. Amino acids: CASSHRVDTDTQYF.

The rearrangement links TRBV11-2 to TRBJ2-1, with 12 bases aligning to TRBD2. Germline V gene data show CDR1 as SGHAT and CDR2 as FQNNGV. J gave up 8 bases and V 5 bases, and 10 bases lay outside the gene matches. The CDR3 is made up of 16 amino acids. CDR3 in amino acids: CASSLTRLAGAHEQFF. The CDR3 DNA follows: TGTGCCAGCAGCCTCACGCGACTAGCGGGGGCTCATGAGCAGTTCTTC.

This clonotype was recorded at least ten times. The rearrangement uses TRBV7-6 and TRBJ1-1; TRBD1 aligns across 9 bases. The trim removed 5 bases at V and 10 bases at J, leaving 5 bases unmatched. Germline CDR1 is SGHVS and CDR2 is FNYEAQ. The CDR3 is 12 residues long. This chain's CDR3 is CASSPPDRGAFF. The CDR3 coding sequence is TGTGCCAGCAGCCCACCGGACAGGGGAGCTTTCTTT.

The rearrangement joins TRBV29-1 to TRBJ2-2, with D perhaps TRBD1 or TRBD2 (5 bases each). Germline assignment: CDR1 SQVTM and CDR2 ANQGSEA. The CDR3 loop spans 14 amino acids. V shed 4 bases and J shed 0 bases, with 9 bases lying between them. CDR3 amino acids: CSVARGANTGELFF. CDR3 coding DNA: TGCAGCGTTGCGAGGGGAGCGAACACCGGGGAGCTGTTTTTT.

The table lists this clonotype with many counts. The V call is TRBV6-6, the J call TRBJ2-1; D is unclear. Trimming cost V 2 bases and J 5 bases, with 4 bases left between them. This CDR3 contains 12 residues. The germline V gene has CDR1 MNHNY and CDR2 SVGAGI (reference sequence). The CDR3 DNA reads TGTGCCAGCAGTTACCTTAACAATGAGCAGTTCTTC. Its protein is CASSYLNNEQFF.

This clonotype was detected ten times or more. The chain recombines TRBV4-3 with TRBJ2-1, with 10 bases lining up with TRBD2. With 4 bases clipped from V and 7 bases from J, the junction kept 10 bases outside the gene matches. Germline-derived CDR1 and CDR2 are LGHNA and YSLEER. This CDR3 region has 16 residues. The CDR3: CASSRPTSGIGNEQFF. The CDR3 bases are TGCGCCAGCAGCCGCCCTACTAGCGGGATAGGTAATGAGCAGTTCTTC.

This chain uses TRBV29-1 with TRBJ2-4; tentative D call: TRBD2 (5 bases). Germline V CDR1 and CDR2: SQVTM, ANQGSEA. The CDR3 consists of 14 residues. The V end lost 1 base, the J end lost 0 bases, and 7 bases lay between the germline ends. CDR3 protein: CSVEAGIAKNIQYF. CDR3 coding DNA: TGCAGCGTTGAAGCGGGGATAGCCAAAAACATTCAGTACTTC.

The sample holds many counts of this clonotype. At one of its ends the junction is not consistent with the germline gene, which may arise from a read error. CDR3 DNA sequence: TGTGCCAGCAGCTTAGGGAGCTACACCGGGGAGCTGTTTTTT. Translating it yields CASSLGSYTGELFF. The V gene is TRBV12-3 or TRBV12-4, the J gene TRBJ2-2; tentative D call: TRBD2 (5 bases). The CDR3 loop spans 14 amino acids.

The chain employs TRBV29-1 and TRBJ1-1; 7 bases are a match to TRBD1. CDR3 size: 13 residues. Per the germline V gene, CDR1 is SQVTM and CDR2 is ANQGSEA. The V and J ends lost 4 bases and 1 base, in that order; junction bases with no gene match: 3. The CDR3: CSVGGGGNTEAFF. The CDR3 bases are TGCAGCGTTGGAGGGGGCGGGAACACTGAAGCTTTCTTT.

This sequence joins TRBV10-3 and TRBJ1-4, with D perhaps matching TRBD1 (5 bases). Germline lookup yields CDR1 ENHRY and CDR2 SYGVKD. This CDR3 is 13 amino acids long. Trimming cost V 8 bases and J 6 bases, with 13 bases left between them. CDR3 residues: CAIGNGGDEKLFF. The DNA for the CDR3 is TGTGCCATCGGCAATGGGGGTGATGAAAAACTGTTTTTT.